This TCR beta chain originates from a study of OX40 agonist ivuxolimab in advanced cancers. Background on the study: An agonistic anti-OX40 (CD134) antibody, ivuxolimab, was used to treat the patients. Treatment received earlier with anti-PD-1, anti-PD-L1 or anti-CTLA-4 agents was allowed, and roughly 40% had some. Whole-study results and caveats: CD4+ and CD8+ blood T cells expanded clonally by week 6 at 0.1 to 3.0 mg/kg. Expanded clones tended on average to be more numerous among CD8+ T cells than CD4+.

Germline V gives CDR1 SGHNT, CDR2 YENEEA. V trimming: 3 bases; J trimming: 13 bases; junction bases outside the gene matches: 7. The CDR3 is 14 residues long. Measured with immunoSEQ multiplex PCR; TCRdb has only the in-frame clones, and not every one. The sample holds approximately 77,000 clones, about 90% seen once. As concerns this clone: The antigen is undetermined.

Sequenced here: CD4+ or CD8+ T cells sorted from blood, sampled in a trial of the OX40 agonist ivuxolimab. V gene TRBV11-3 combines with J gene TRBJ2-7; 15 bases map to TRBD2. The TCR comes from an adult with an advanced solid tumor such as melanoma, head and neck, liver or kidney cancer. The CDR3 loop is CASSFGLAGGPHYF. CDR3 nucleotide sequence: TGTGCCAGCAGCTTTGGACTAGCGGGAGGGCCTCACTACTTC.